What follows are 11 T cell receptor beta chains derived from one specimen sequenced in a study of T cell responses to AZD1222 COVID-19 vaccine. This table comes from immunoSEQ multiplex PCR, and its TCRdb copy is limited to in-frame clones, with some not included. The data contain 200,000 or so clones, approximately 93% of them singletons. The sequenced sample was peripheral blood, obtained 28 days after the second AZD1222 dose. These TCRs come from an adult who received the AZD1222 COVID-19 vaccine.

V and J are TRBV19 and TRBJ1-2; D gene uncertain. The length of the CDR3 is 15 residues. V lost 7 bases, J lost 2 bases, and 17 bases lay in between. CDR1 is LNHDA, CDR2 SQIVND, per germline (reference sequence). CDR3 residues: CASTLRASENYGYTF. The CDR3 DNA sequence: TGTGCCAGTACCCTAAGGGCTTCCGAGAACTATGGCTACACCTTC.

DNA for the CDR3: TGCGCCAGCAGTGTTAGCAATCAGCCCCAGCATTTT. Protein: CASSVSNQPQHF. The V and J genes are TRBV10-2 and TRBJ1-5; D remains ambiguous. The CDR3 contains 12 residues. V lost 4 bases and J 0 bases, leaving 1 base between the germline ends. Per germline, CDR1 WSHSY and CDR2 SAAADI.

The gene calls are TRBV29-1 and TRBJ1-4; a weak D match, TRBD1 (6 bases). V lost 4 bases to trimming and J lost 2 bases, with 8 bases between them. Germline V gives CDR1 SQVTM, CDR2 ANQGSEA. The CDR3 contains 13 residues. CDR3 nucleotide sequence: TGCAGCGTTGCCCAGGGGACTAATGAAAAACTGTTTTTT. It yields the protein CSVAQGTNEKLFF.

The CDR3 DNA is TGTGCCAGCAGTCTGACAGATAACTATGGCTACACCTTC. This translates into CASSLTDNYGYTF. The genes are TRBV2 and TRBJ1-2, with D maybe TRBD1 (5 bases). The CDR3 is 13 amino acids. Trimming stripped 5 bases from V and 1 base from J, with 8 bases between. CDR1 is SNHLY, CDR2 FYNNEI, per germline.

The rearrangement links TRBV28 to TRBJ1-2; no reliable D call. Germline values: CDR1 MDHEN, CDR2 SYDVKM. This CDR3 comprises 14 residues. V was trimmed by 2 bases and J by 2 bases, leaving 9 bases between them. The CDR3 is CASSLSLPNYGYTF. The CDR3 DNA is TGTGCCAGCAGTTTAAGCCTTCCAAACTATGGCTACACCTTC.

The chain joins TRBV30 to TRBJ1-1; D unclear. This CDR3 region has 14 residues. Germline CDR1 is GTSNPN and CDR2 is SVGIG (reference sequence). Between the trimmed V and J ends, which lost 4 bases and 3 bases, there was a span of 15 bases. The CDR3 spells CAWIRRHRDTEAFF. CDR3 nucleotides: TGTGCCTGGATTAGGCGTCATAGGGACACTGAAGCTTTCTTT.

V usage is TRBV7-9 and J usage is TRBJ1-3; D is unclear. Trimming cost V 1 base and J 4 bases, with 2 bases left between them. CDR1 SEHNR and CDR2 FQNEAQ come from the germline V gene (reference sequence). The CDR3 consists of 12 residues. The CDR3 loop is CASSLDGNTIYF. CDR3 bases: TGTGCCAGCAGCTTAGACGGAAACACCATATATTTT.

This clone was observed a single time. V usage is TRBV7-9 and J usage is TRBJ2-3; D possibly corresponds to TRBD1 (5 bases). From germline, CDR1 is SEHNR and CDR2 FQNEAQ (reference sequence). The CDR3 runs to 14 residues. Trimming removed 5 bases at V and 5 bases at J, with 14 bases between. The CDR3 DNA sequence: TGTGCCAGCAGCCTCACAGGTATCCAAGATACGCAGTATTTT. This codes for CASSLTGIQDTQYF.

The rearrangement joins TRBV20-1 to TRBJ1-5; 7 bases fit TRBD1. This CDR3 contains 13 residues. Germline lookup yields CDR1 DFQATT and CDR2 SNEGSKA (reference sequence). The ends lost 4 bases at V and 7 bases at J; junction bases unmatched: 7. The CDR3 is CSANDRVRQPQHF. The CDR3 nucleotides are TGCAGTGCTAATGACAGGGTGAGGCAGCCCCAGCATTTT.

The genes are TRBV7-3 and TRBJ1-6; perhaps TRBD1 as D (5 bases). This CDR3 is built from 15 residues. Germline V gives CDR1 SGHTA, CDR2 FQGTGA. V was trimmed by 2 bases and J by 7 bases, leaving 12 bases between them. The CDR3 DNA reads as TGTGCCAGCAGCTTAGGGGCAGGGAACAATTCACCCCTCCACTTT. It yields the protein CASSLGAGNNSPLHF.

The chain has TRBV3-1 (or the pseudogene TRBV3-2) and TRBJ1-5; possible D gene TRBD1, 5 bases. The V end lost 8 bases, the J end lost 5 bases, and 10 bases lay between the germline ends. CDR3 length: 12 residues. Germline V gives CDR1 LGHDT, CDR2 YNNKEL (reference sequence). The CDR3 DNA follows: TGTGCCAGCGGCACAGGTTATCAGCCCCAGCATTTT. It is translated as CASGTGYQPQHF.